The TCR beta chain under discussion was sequenced for a study of CD8 T cells in ankylosing spondylitis. Study observations and caveats: Reactive arthritis synovial fluid and blood were previously reported to contain some motif variants.

TCRdb re-derived calls from the 5' RACE reads in MiXCR, one entry per CDR3 protein. Of about 250,000 distinct CDR3 sequences detected, approximately 30% appear once; the ten largest clones hold roughly 4%. In this sample, this clonotype turned up many times. The antigen remains undetermined. The junction departs from the called germline gene at one end, perhaps through a read error. The CDR3 consists of 14 residues. Germline V gives CDR1 MDHEN, CDR2 SYDVKM. The sequenced material came from blood, either unsorted or a sorted T cell fraction (not recorded which). The chain has TRBV28 and TRBJ1-6, with 7 bases aligning to TRBD1. The TCR originated in a male donor with ankylosing spondylitis or in good health (not recorded which). CDR3 bases: TGTGCCAGCAGCTTATACAGGGGCAATTCACCCCTCCACTTT. Translation: CASSLYRGNSPLHF.